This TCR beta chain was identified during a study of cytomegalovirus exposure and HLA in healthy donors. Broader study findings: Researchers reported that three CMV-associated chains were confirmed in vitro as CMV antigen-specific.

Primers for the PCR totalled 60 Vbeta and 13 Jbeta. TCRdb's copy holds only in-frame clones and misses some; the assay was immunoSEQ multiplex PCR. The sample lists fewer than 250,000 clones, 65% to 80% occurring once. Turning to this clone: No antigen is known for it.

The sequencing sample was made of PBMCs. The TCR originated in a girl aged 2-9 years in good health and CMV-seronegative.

The CDR3 coding sequence is TGCGCCAGCAGGAATACGGGACAGGGAAGGCATGAGCAGTTCTTC. Amino acid sequence: CASRNTGQGRHEQFF. The J gene is TRBJ2-1, the V gene TRBV4-1; 9 bases fit TRBD1. With 6 bases clipped from V and 8 bases from J, the junction kept 11 bases outside the gene matches. Germline CDR1 is MGHRA and CDR2 is YSYEKL. The CDR3 loop spans 15 amino acids.